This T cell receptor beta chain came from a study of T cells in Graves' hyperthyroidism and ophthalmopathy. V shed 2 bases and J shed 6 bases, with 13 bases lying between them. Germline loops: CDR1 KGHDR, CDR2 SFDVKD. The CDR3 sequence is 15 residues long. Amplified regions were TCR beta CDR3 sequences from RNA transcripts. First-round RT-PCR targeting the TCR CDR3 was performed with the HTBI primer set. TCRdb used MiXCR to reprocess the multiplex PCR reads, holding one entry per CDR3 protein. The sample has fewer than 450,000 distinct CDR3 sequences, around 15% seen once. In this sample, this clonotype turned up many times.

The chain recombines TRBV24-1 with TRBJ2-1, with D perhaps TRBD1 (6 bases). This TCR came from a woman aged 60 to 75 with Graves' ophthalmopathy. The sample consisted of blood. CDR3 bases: TGTGCCACCAGTGATTGGGTCAGGGGAGCCAATGAGCAGTTCTTC. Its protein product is CATSDWVRGANEQFF.